This TCR beta chain was retrieved from a study of blood T cell repertoires in COVID-19. Study-wide background: COVID-19 samples from acute and convalescent phases originated in the United States, Italy and Spain. In each case, the material was cDNA or gDNA derived from T cells, B-cell-depleted T cells, or PBMCs.

CDR3 length: 15 residues. V lost 2 bases, J lost 0 bases, and 8 bases lay in between. The germline gives CDR1 SNHLY, CDR2 FYNNEI. As processed by the authors: Cell counts per sample came from amplifying reference gene primers. The assay was immunoSEQ multiplex PCR, and TCRdb's table has in-frame clones only and misses some. V and J calls and clone size are as listed in that table; D and trimming were resolved from the DNA. The sample includes 75,000 to 95,000 clones, over 80% of them seen just once. The V call is TRBV2, the J call TRBJ1-3, with D maybe TRBD1 (5 bases). This TCR was sampled from a man aged 50 to 59 with acute or convalescent COVID-19. The specimen sequenced was peripheral blood. DNA for the CDR3: TGTGCCAGCAGTGAACAGGGCCCCTCTGGAAACACCATATATTTT. Translating it yields CASSEQGPSGNTIYF.